This T cell receptor (beta chain) was documented in a study of human CD8 memory T cell subsets. Concerning this clonotype: Its antigen is currently unknown.

Overall study results and limits: Estimates that used Chao1 suggested higher diversity in stem-like memory T cells than in precursor exhausted T cells.

Libraries for TCR beta were constructed using UMI-labeled 5' RACE. Reanalyzing the 5' RACE reads, TCRdb keeps one entry per CDR3 protein, without DNA. The table counts fewer than 7,500 distinct CDR3 sequences; about a fifth lies in the top ten. TPEX cells were early memory CD8+ T cells (CCR7+ PD-1+ TIGIT+) that had exhausted-like traits. Enriched by negative magnetic separation, total CD8+ T cells were obtained. The length of the CDR3 is 12 residues. Germline V gives CDR1 SGHDN, CDR2 FVKESK. This receptor was identified in a human donor in good health. Sequenced material: CD8+ T cells from PBMCs. This sequence joins TRBV14 and TRBJ2-7. The CDR3 region is CASSPTPYEQYF.